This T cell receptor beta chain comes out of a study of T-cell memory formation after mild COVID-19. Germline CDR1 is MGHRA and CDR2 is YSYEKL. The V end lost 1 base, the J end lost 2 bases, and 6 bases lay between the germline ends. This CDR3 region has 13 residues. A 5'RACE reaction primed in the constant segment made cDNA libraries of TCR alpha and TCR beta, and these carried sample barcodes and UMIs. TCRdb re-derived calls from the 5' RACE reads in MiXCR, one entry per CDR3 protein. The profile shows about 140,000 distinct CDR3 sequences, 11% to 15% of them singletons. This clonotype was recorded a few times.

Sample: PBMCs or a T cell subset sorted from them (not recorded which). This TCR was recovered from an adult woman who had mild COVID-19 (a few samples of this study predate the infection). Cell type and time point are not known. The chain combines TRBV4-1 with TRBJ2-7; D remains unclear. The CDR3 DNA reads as TGCGCCAGCAGCCAAGTCCCAACCTACGAGCAGTACTTC. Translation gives CASSQVPTYEQYF.